These 26 T cell receptor beta chains share one sample of origin, sequenced in a study of cytomegalovirus exposure and HLA in healthy donors. This PCR relied on a set of 60 Vbeta primers and 13 Jbeta primers. Method: immunoSEQ multiplex PCR; TCRdb's copy keeps in-frame clones and lacks some. The sample holds about 110,000 clones; about 68% are singletons and the top ten take 3.5% to 4%. Source material: PBMCs. The source is a man aged 30 to 45 in good health and CMV-seropositive.

This chain joins TRBV18 and TRBJ2-7; D remains unclear. Trimming removed 2 bases from V and 3 bases from J, with 8 bases in between. The CDR3 is 13 residues long. The germline V gene encodes CDR1 KGHSH and CDR2 LQKENI. CDR3 residues: CASSPTEYYEQYF. As DNA, the CDR3 is TGTGCCAGCTCACCAACAGAATACTACGAGCAGTACTTC. Full variable domain (rest looked up from reference TRBV18 and TRBJ2-7): NAGVMQNPRHLVRRRGQEARLRCSPMKGHSHVYWYRQLPEEGLKFMVYLQKENIIDESGMPKERFSAEFPKEGPSILRIQQVVRGDSAAYFCASSPTEYYEQYFGPGTRLTVT.

V usage is TRBV6-5 and J usage is TRBJ1-2; no clear D. Germline-derived CDR1 and CDR2 are MNHEY and SVGAGI. The V end lost 6 bases, the J end lost 0 bases, and 11 bases lay between the germline ends. The CDR3 is 14 residues long. CDR3 sequence: CASRLSGSNYGYTF. CDR3 sequence (DNA): TGTGCCAGCAGGCTTTCAGGCTCTAACTATGGCTACACCTTC.

The CDR3 DNA reads TGTGCCAGCAGTGAACATATTAAGGGAGGCTATGGCTACACCTTC. The encoded protein is CASSEHIKGGYGYTF. The chain employs TRBV6-1 and TRBJ1-2, with D uncertain. This CDR3 spans 15 amino acids. The V and J ends lost 2 bases and 4 bases respectively, with 14 bases between them. CDR1 MNHNS and CDR2 SASEGT come from the germline V gene.

This clone occurred a few times. The gene calls are TRBV14 and TRBJ1-2, with TRBD1 as a possible D gene (5 bases). Trimming stripped 3 bases from V and 3 bases from J, with 17 bases between. This CDR3 has 16 amino acids. Looked up from germline, CDR1 is SGHDN and CDR2 is FVKESK. This CDR3 reads CASSHILGGRDYGYTF. In DNA form, the CDR3 reads TGTGCCAGCAGCCACATCCTGGGGGGAAGGGACTATGGCTACACCTTC.

This rearrangement joins TRBV2 to TRBJ2-7, with D maybe TRBD2 (5 bases). Per the germline V gene, CDR1 is SNHLY and CDR2 is FYNNEI. The CDR3 sequence is 14 residues long. V dropped 2 bases and J dropped 2 bases, with 10 bases sitting between them. CDR3 sequence (DNA): TGTGCCAGCAGTGAACGGGGTCTGGCCTACGAGCAGTACTTC. Amino acids: CASSERGLAYEQYF.

This clone was counted only a few times. V is TRBV6-5 and J is TRBJ1-2, with 7 bases identical to TRBD1. Losses at the gene ends were 6 bases for V and 4 bases for J; bases not matched to a gene: 11. CDR3 size: 15 residues. From germline, CDR1 is MNHEY and CDR2 SVGAGI. The CDR3 sequence: CASSRQGLIAYGYTF. DNA of the CDR3: TGTGCCAGCAGCCGACAGGGCCTCATAGCCTATGGCTACACCTTC.

The J gene is TRBJ1-6, the V gene TRBV30; 8 bases are a match to TRBD1. Germline CDR1 and CDR2: GTSNPN and SVGIG (reference sequence). CDR3 length equals 16 residues. V gave up 7 bases and J gave up 5 bases; unmatched junction bases: 13. CDR3 loop: CASNGETGANNSPLHF. In nucleotides, the CDR3 is TGTGCCTCGAACGGGGAGACAGGGGCGAATAATTCACCCCTCCACTTT.

The V and J genes are TRBV5-6 and TRBJ2-1; tentative D call: TRBD2 (5 bases). The V and J ends lost 2 bases and 2 bases respectively, with 8 bases between them. CDR1 SGHDT and CDR2 YYEEEE come from the germline V gene. The CDR3 is 14 amino acids. The CDR3 region is CASSFSAAYNEQFF. The CDR3 nucleotides are TGTGCCAGCAGCTTTAGCGCCGCCTACAATGAGCAGTTCTTC.

The V and J genes are TRBV18 and TRBJ1-1, with D tentatively TRBD1 (6 bases). CDR1 and CDR2 (germline): KGHSH, LQKENI. The CDR3 has 11 residues. Deletions cut 7 bases from V and 7 bases from J, with 10 bases between. The CDR3 reads CASCADSEAFF. The CDR3 DNA follows: TGTGCCAGCTGTGCGGACAGTGAAGCTTTCTTT.

V is TRBV2 and J is TRBJ1-1, with D perhaps matching TRBD1 (5 bases). CDR3 length equals 12 residues. V lost 6 bases to trimming and J lost 11 bases, with 16 bases between them. Per germline, CDR1 SNHLY and CDR2 FYNNEI. CDR3 DNA: TGTGCCAGCAGAGTGGACAATCCCCACGCTTTCTTT. Amino acid sequence: CASRVDNPHAFF.

CDR3 loop: CASSPRRDTEAFF. The CDR3 coding sequence is TGTGCCAGTAGTCCTCGACGGGACACTGAAGCTTTCTTT. The chain links TRBV19 to TRBJ1-1, with D hard to call. Germline loops: CDR1 LNHDA, CDR2 SQIVND (reference sequence). The CDR3 runs 13 residues. V dropped 5 bases and J dropped 3 bases, with 10 bases sitting between them.

The chain links TRBV7-2 to TRBJ1-2; TRBD1 matches 10 bases. Germline loops: CDR1 SGHTA, CDR2 FQGNSA. After removal of 5 bases from V and 8 bases from J, the junction contained 11 bases not matched to a gene. This CDR3 spans 15 amino acids. The CDR3 loop reads CASSPTGTGAGGYTF. CDR3 nucleotides: TGTGCCAGCAGCCCAACGGGGACAGGGGCTGGCGGCTACACCTTC.

This clone was picked up one time. The chain has TRBV5-4 and TRBJ2-3, with D possibly being TRBD1 (8 bases). This CDR3 region has 14 residues. Germline V lookup: CDR1 SGHNT, CDR2 YYREEE (reference sequence). Trimming removed 3 bases from V and 5 bases from J, with 13 bases in between. CDR3 bases: TGTGCCAGCAGCTCTACAGGGGGGGAAGATACGCAGTATTTT. It encodes CASSSTGGEDTQYF.

This chain connects TRBV27 to TRBJ1-5; no definite D call. Germline V lookup: CDR1 MNHEY, CDR2 SMNVEV (reference sequence). The CDR3 is made up of 15 amino acids. The V end lost 2 bases, the J end lost 5 bases, and 13 bases lay between the germline ends. CDR3 in DNA: TGTGCCAGCAGTTTAGTGGGCTCGCTTGATCAGCCCCAGCATTTT. Translation gives CASSLVGSLDQPQHF.

V is TRBV4-1 and J is TRBJ2-7; possible D gene TRBD2, 6 bases. This CDR3 contains 15 residues. Germline assignment: CDR1 MGHRA and CDR2 YSYEKL. V was shortened by 0 bases and J by 4 bases, with 13 bases between the two germline ends. The CDR3, as DNA: TGCGCCAGCAGCCAAGACGCGGGATTCCCTTACGAGCAGTACTTC. Encoded protein: CASSQDAGFPYEQYF.

V is TRBV7-9 and J is TRBJ1-1; D is uncertain. Germline lookup yields CDR1 SEHNR and CDR2 FQNEAQ (reference sequence). Trimming stripped 3 bases from V and 7 bases from J, with 18 bases between. The CDR3 is 15 amino acids. CDR3 in DNA: TGTGCCAGCAGCTTGGGATTCGGGGAGCACATTGAAGCTTTCTTT. Its translation: CASSLGFGEHIEAFF.

The chain joins TRBV7-2 to TRBJ1-5, with TRBD1 as a possible D gene (5 bases). The CDR3 is 14 residues long. The germline V and J ends were trimmed by 2 bases and 4 bases, with 9 bases remaining between them. From germline, CDR1 is SGHTA and CDR2 FQGNSA. DNA of the CDR3: TGTGCCAGCAGCTTATCCCAGGGTAATCAGCCCCAGCATTTT. The encoded protein is CASSLSQGNQPQHF.

This sequence joins TRBV7-9 and TRBJ2-7; D is perhaps TRBD1 (6 bases). Trimming took 3 bases from V and 1 from J, leaving 10 bases between them. Germline CDR1 and CDR2: SEHNR and FQNEAQ (reference sequence). The CDR3 covers 14 residues. CDR3 sequence (DNA): TGTGCCAGCAGCTTGCTAGGGGGTTCCTACGAGCAGTACTTC. Its protein is CASSLLGGSYEQYF. Drawing the rest from reference TRBV7-9 and TRBJ2-7, the complete variable domain is DTGVSQNPRHKITKRGQNVTFRCDPISEHNRLYWYRQTLGQGPEFLTYFQNEAQLEKSRLLSDRFSAERPKGSFSTLEIQRTEQGDSAMYLCASSLLGGSYEQYFGPGTRLTVT.

The rearrangement joins TRBV10-1 to TRBJ1-1, with 10 bases matching TRBD1. The CDR3 loop spans 16 amino acids. CDR1 and CDR2 from the germline V gene are WNHNN and SYGVQD (reference sequence). V shed 0 bases and J 3 bases; nucleotides not matched to a gene: 4. CDR3 region: CASSESGDRGYTEAFF. The DNA of the CDR3 is TGCGCCAGCAGTGAGTCGGGGGACAGGGGATACACTGAAGCTTTCTTT.

The DNA for the CDR3 is TGTGCCATCAGTGAGTCCAGAGAGACCCAGTACTTC. The encoded protein is CAISESRETQYF. The chain links TRBV10-3 to TRBJ2-5; D remains unclear. V was trimmed by 0 bases and J by 4 bases, leaving 3 bases between them. Germline-derived CDR1 and CDR2 are ENHRY and SYGVKD. The CDR3 consists of 12 residues.

The CDR3 region has the DNA TGTGCCAGTAGTCCCGGACAGGAGCTGTTTTTT. Its protein is CASSPGQELFF. The J gene is TRBJ1-4, the V gene TRBV19, with D tentatively TRBD1 (5 bases). TRBJ2-2 matches the DNA end more closely, so the J call is doubtful. CDR3 length: 11 residues. Looked up from germline, CDR1 is LNHDA and CDR2 is SQIVND (reference sequence).

This chain joins TRBV30 and TRBJ2-1, with a weak D call TRBD1 (6 bases). V was clipped by 2 bases and J by 9 bases, with 17 bases between them. This CDR3 is 14 amino acids long. CDR1 is GTSNPN, CDR2 SVGIG, per germline (reference sequence). In nucleotides, the CDR3 is TGTGCCTGGAGTTTGACAGGCCCTTGGGGTGAGCAGTTCTTC. It specifies CAWSLTGPWGEQFF.

This chain uses TRBV9 with TRBJ1-2; 12 nucleotides match TRBD1. The V segment lost 3 bases and the J segment 0 bases; nucleotides outside the gene matches: 6. The CDR3 has 17 amino acids. Germline CDR1 is SGDLS and CDR2 is YYNGEE. As DNA, the CDR3 is TGTGCCAGCAGCGAGCCGGGGACAGGGGGCTCTAACTATGGCTACACCTTC. Its translation is CASSEPGTGGSNYGYTF.

In its sample, this clone was seen a few times. The chain carries TRBV2 and TRBJ2-4, with 8 bases aligning to TRBD2. The CDR3 runs 14 residues. Germline CDR1 SNHLY, CDR2 FYNNEI. Trimming took 6 bases from V and 5 from J; bases not matched to a gene: 6. The CDR3 region has the DNA TGTGCCAGCAGCGGGAGGGCAGGGGAAAACATTCAGTACTTC. Residues: CASSGRAGENIQYF.

Worth noting for this clone: Germline and junction disagree at one end, which may indicate a read error. V and J are TRBV5-1 and TRBJ2-7; D is ambiguous. CDR1 is SGHRS, CDR2 YFSETQ, per germline. This CDR3 spans 14 amino acids. CDR3 in DNA: TGCGCCAGCAGCTTGGGACTGATCTCCTACGGGCAGTACTTC. This sequence encodes CASSLGLISYGQYF.

In this sample, this clone turned up a few times. The genes are TRBV18 and TRBJ2-1, with 9 bases aligning to TRBD2. CDR1 and CDR2 (germline): KGHSH, LQKENI. V lost 1 base and J lost 4; bases outside the gene matches: 2. CDR3 size: 15 residues. CDR3 region: CASSPLAGDYNEQFF. In nucleotides, the CDR3 is TGTGCCAGCTCACCACTAGCGGGGGATTACAATGAGCAGTTCTTC.